A selection of T cell receptor beta chains follows, all from one sample in a study of T cell responses to AZD1222 COVID-19 vaccine. TCRdb's copy holds only in-frame clones and misses some; the assay was immunoSEQ multiplex PCR. Of fewer than 95,000 clones listed, about 89% are singletons. This specimen consisted of peripheral blood, obtained 28 days after the second AZD1222 dose. These receptors came from an adult who received the AZD1222 COVID-19 vaccine. CDR3s include the opening cysteine and the closing phenylalanine or tryptophan.

J: TRBJ2-1; V: TRBV7-3; CDR3: CASSLGTVNNEQFF
J: TRBJ1-1; V: TRBV7-3; CDR3: CASSLKGMNTEAFF
J: TRBJ1-1; V: TRBV4-1; CDR3: CASSHWTFREAFF
J: TRBJ1-6; V: TRBV25-1; CDR3: CASSDGQPNSPLHF
J: TRBJ1-2; V: TRBV30; CDR3: CAWSATGFDGYTF
J: TRBJ1-5; V: TRBV7-6; CDR3: CASSLSSNQPQHF
J: TRBJ1-1; V: TRBV5-6; CDR3: CASSLARAKNTEAFF
J: TRBJ2-6; V: TRBV3-1/TRBV3-2; CDR3: CASSQRQGWANVLTF
J: TRBJ1-1; V: TRBV7-3; CDR3: CASSPQENTEAFF
J: TRBJ2-5; V: TRBV6-5; CDR3: CASSYSVGQETQYF
J: TRBJ1-5; V: TRBV18; CDR3: CASSPGRSNQPQHF
J: TRBJ1-6; V: TRBV7-6; CDR3: CASSLAMGSNSPLHF
J: TRBJ2-7; V: TRBV11-2; CDR3: CASSLGLAGPYEQYF
J: TRBJ2-2; V: TRBV4-1; CDR3: CASSHPNTGELFF
J: TRBJ1-2; V: TRBV3-1/TRBV3-2; CDR3: CASSHRDPNYGYTF
J: TRBJ1-2; V: TRBV19; CDR3: CAREGANYGYTF
J: TRBJ2-7; V: TRBV28; CDR3: CASSWGKGSYEQYF
J: TRBJ2-5; V: TRBV6-5; CDR3: CASSPQRTSGGSQYF
J: TRBJ1-1; V: TRBV19; CDR3: CASSMGHREDTEAFF
J: TRBJ2-6; V: TRBV28; CDR3: CASTPGQYSGANVLTF